This T cell receptor (beta chain) comes out of a study of T cell responses to AZD1222 COVID-19 vaccine. The study, taken as a whole, reports: The study found vaccine-associated CD4 TCRs spanning spike, dominant at 160-218 and 743-854.

The germline CDR1 and CDR2 sequences are KGHDR and SFDVKD. The junction had 4 bases not matched to a gene; V was cut back by 2 bases and J by 5 bases. The CDR3 loop spans 16 amino acids. Sequenced by immunoSEQ multiplex PCR; TCRdb stores in-frame clones only, minus some. The sample consists of around 200,000 clones, about 93% of them appearing once. To note about this clone: Its antigen is still unknown.

The genes are TRBV24-1 and TRBJ2-3, with 12 bases fitting TRBD2. The source was peripheral blood, collected 28 days after the second dose of the MenACWY control vaccine. The TCR sequence derives from an adult who received the MenACWY meningococcal vaccine as a control. In DNA, the CDR3 is TGTGCCACCAGTGATTCTAGCGGGGGGGATTTAGATACGCAGTATTTT. Translating it yields CATSDSSGGDLDTQYF.